This TCR beta chain appears in the sequencing data of a study of blood T cell repertoires in COVID-19. Across the study: Nucleic acid was either cDNA or gDNA, and it came from T cells, B-cell-depleted T cells, or PBMCs.

The protocol was immunoSEQ multiplex PCR, while the TCRdb copy is restricted to in-frame clones and leaves out a portion. Found here are roughly 97,000 clones, about 80% of them singletons; the top ten hold 3% to 4%. This sequence was found in a woman over 75 with active or convalescent COVID-19. The sequencing sample was made of peripheral blood.

Written as DNA, the CDR3 is TGTGCCAGTAGTAACAAGCCGACAAGCAGGGCGAATCAGCCCCAGCATTTT. Protein product: CASSNKPTSRANQPQHF. V gene TRBV19 combines with J gene TRBJ1-5, with D perhaps TRBD1 (5 bases). V lost 4 bases and J 4 bases, leaving 20 bases between the germline ends. Germline CDR1 reads LNHDA; CDR2 reads SQIVND (reference sequence). The CDR3 totals 17 residues.